One sample yielded the 7 T cell receptor beta chains listed below, sequenced in a study of blood T cell repertoires in COVID-19 (dated by TCRdb to 2019 to 2021). The library was made by the immunoSEQ multiplex PCR assay. TCRdb obtained this table from immuneACCESS and retained in-frame rearrangements with V and J assigned. These tables miss some clones; where compared with another copy, unresolved V genes account for less than half of the shortfall, and the remainder is unexplained. The sample table contains more than 200,000 clones; only one count was recorded for around 87% of them. Together, the top ten hold roughly 4.9% of the sample. The sequenced material came from peripheral blood. The source is a woman aged 55-75 years with COVID-19, enrolled during active disease.

The rearrangement uses TRBV20-1 and TRBJ2-3, with D maybe TRBD1 (5 bases). CDR3 length: 11 residues. V was cut by 1 base and J by 7 bases, with 6 bases left in between. From germline, CDR1 is DFQATT and CDR2 SNEGSKA (reference sequence). CDR3 protein: CSARGTYTQYF. The DNA of the CDR3 is TGCAGTGCTAGAGGGACATATACGCAGTATTTT.

The rearrangement uses TRBV7-2 and TRBJ2-7; D is uncertain. Germline values: CDR1 SGHTA, CDR2 FQGNSA. The V and J ends lost 5 bases and 0 bases respectively, with 8 bases between them. The CDR3 sequence is 13 residues long. This CDR3 reads CASSPPSSYEQYF. The CDR3 DNA reads as TGTGCCAGCAGCCCCCCTAGCTCCTACGAGCAGTACTTC.

CDR3 residues: CASGLGRTDTQYF. CDR3 DNA sequence: TGTGCCTCTGGATTGGGCCGCACAGATACGCAGTATTTT. J is TRBJ2-3 and V is TRBV21-1; the table names TRBD1, a call not compared with the DNA. TRBV21-1 is deemed a pseudogene. The CDR3 length is 13 residues.

This clone was picked up a small number of times. The chain uses TRBV24-1 and TRBJ1-4, with D possibly being TRBD1 (6 bases). Germline CDR1 is KGHDR and CDR2 is SFDVKD. V dropped 5 bases and J dropped 3 bases, with 9 bases sitting between them. This CDR3 is built from 14 residues. As DNA, the CDR3 is TGTGCCACCAGTGGCAGGGGCTCTAATGAAAAACTGTTTTTT. Translated: CATSGRGSNEKLFF.

This clone was observed once. The chain has TRBV27 and TRBJ2-7, with D maybe TRBD1 (6 bases). V was cut by 6 bases and J by 3 bases, with 15 bases left in between. The CDR3 has 14 residues. Per germline, CDR1 MNHEY and CDR2 SMNVEV (reference sequence). CDR3 sequence: CASSRGQTDYEQYF. Here the CDR3 DNA reads TGTGCCAGCAGCCGCGGACAGACAGACTACGAGCAGTACTTC.

This chain links TRBV5-6 with TRBJ1-2, with D perhaps TRBD1 (5 bases). The V gene lost 2 bases and the J gene lost 6 bases, with 11 bases spanning the gap. The CDR3 contains 13 residues. Looked up from germline, CDR1 is SGHDT and CDR2 is YYEEEE. CDR3 DNA: TGTGCCAGCAGCTTCAGGGCGAGCGATGGCTACACCTTC. This sequence encodes CASSFRASDGYTF.

V and J are TRBV29-1 and TRBJ2-5, with D maybe TRBD2 (6 bases). This CDR3 has 12 amino acids. Trimming took 7 bases from V and 5 from J, leaving 14 bases between them. The germline CDR1 and CDR2 sequences are SQVTM and ANQGSEA. CDR3 sequence (DNA): TGCAGCGCTGCGGAGGGAGGTGAGACCCAGTACTTC. This encodes CSAAEGGETQYF.